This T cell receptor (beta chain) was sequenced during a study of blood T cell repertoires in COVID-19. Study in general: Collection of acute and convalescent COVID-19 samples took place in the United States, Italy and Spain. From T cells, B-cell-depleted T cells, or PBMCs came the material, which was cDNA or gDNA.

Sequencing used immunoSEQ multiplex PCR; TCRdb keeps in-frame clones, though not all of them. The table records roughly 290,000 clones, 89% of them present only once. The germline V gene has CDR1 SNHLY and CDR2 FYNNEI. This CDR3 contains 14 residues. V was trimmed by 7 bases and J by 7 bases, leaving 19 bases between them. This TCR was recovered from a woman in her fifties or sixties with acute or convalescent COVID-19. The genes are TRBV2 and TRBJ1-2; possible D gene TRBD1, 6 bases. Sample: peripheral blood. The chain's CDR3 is CASIGGRGVGGYTF. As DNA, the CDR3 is TGTGCCAGCATAGGAGGCAGGGGAGTGGGTGGCTACACCTTC.